This T cell receptor (beta chain) derives from a study of shared clonotypes between healthy human individuals. Trimming cost V 3 bases and J 8 bases; bases outside gene matches: 3. Germline values: CDR1 LNHDA, CDR2 SQIVND (reference sequence). The CDR3 has 14 amino acids. Generated by immunoSEQ multiplex PCR, the TCRdb table keeps only in-frame clones and is missing some. The table lists hundreds of thousands of clones, roughly 96% of them singletons, with 0.11% in the top ten. The naive CD8 subset, CD45RO-negative cells positively selected for CCR7, excluded terminally differentiated effector memory CD45RA+ cells.

The chain employs TRBV19 and TRBJ2-1, with 11 bases that match TRBD2. The sample taken for sequencing was naive CD8+ T cells sorted from blood. The receptor was isolated from a woman aged 25-40 years in good health. Here the CDR3 reads CASSITSGSDEQFF. DNA for the CDR3: TGTGCCAGTAGTATTACTAGCGGGAGCGATGAGCAGTTCTTC.